The entry that follows covers one TCR beta chain sequence. Libraries were prepared by immunoSEQ multiplex PCR; TCRdb keeps only in-frame clonotypes and omits some of them. The sample carries tens of thousands of clones, approximately 92% recorded once. This CDR3 is 13 amino acids long. Looked up from germline, CDR1 is KGHSH and CDR2 is LQKENI. V dropped 3 bases and J dropped 6 bases, with 9 bases sitting between them. These data originate in a study of T cell changes during pregnancy in multiple sclerosis. The receptor comes from a female donor in good health, enrolled as a control in a pregnancy study. Material: peripheral blood, obtained in the third trimester of pregnancy. The gene calls are TRBV18 and TRBJ2-1; D gene ambiguous. CDR3 residues: CASSPLALNEQFF. The CDR3 DNA reads TGTGCCAGCTCACCTCTCGCGCTCAATGAGCAGTTCTTC.